Listed below are T cell receptor beta chains from one sample, sequenced in a study of T cells in Graves' hyperthyroidism and ophthalmopathy. TCRdb ran MiXCR on the multiplex PCR reads and lists one entry per CDR3 protein. The repertoire holds a few hundred thousand distinct CDR3 sequences, with approximately 19% as singletons. Sequencing was carried out using blood. These receptors were collected from a man aged 45 to 65 with Graves' ophthalmopathy. Both conserved end residues are part of each CDR3. The order of the fields is clone size, V gene, J gene, D gene, CDR3 protein, CDR3 DNA. A D gene is named only where the DNA matches it firmly. Size values are once, few and many counts, or a class for expanded clones, and some rows have none.

many	TRBV11-3	TRBJ2-1	-	CASSLRPGGWVDEQFF	TGTGCCAGCAGCTTACGCCCCGGGGGATGGGTGGATGAGCAGTTCTTC
many	TRBV28	TRBJ2-3	TRBD2	CASSPNLDLAGGDTQYF	TGTGCCAGCAGTCCAAACTTGGATCTGGCGGGAGGGGATACGCAGTATTTT
many	TRBV2	TRBJ2-4	-	CASSGRAKNIQYF	TGTGCCAGCAGTGGACGGGCCAAAAACATTCAGTACTTC
-	TRBV20-1	TRBJ2-7	-	CSAYDLGQFSYEQYF	TGCAGTGCATATGACCTAGGACAGTTCTCCTACGAGCAGTACTTC
once	TRBV25-1	TRBJ2-7	-	CASQIWGNSYEQYF	TGTGCCAGCCAGATTTGGGGGAACTCCTACGAGCAGTACTTC
many	TRBV5-1	TRBJ2-7	-	CASSSRLEEGEQYF	TGCGCCAGCAGCTCGCGACTAGAAGAGGGCGAGCAGTACTTC
-	TRBV10-3	TRBJ2-3	TRBD2	CAISEAGTRATDTQYF	TGTGCCATCAGTGAGGCCGGGACTAGGGCCACAGATACGCAGTATTTT
many	TRBV18	TRBJ2-7	TRBD2	CASSPRTSGAYEQYF	TGTGCCAGCTCACCAAGGACTAGCGGTGCCTACGAGCAGTACTTC
many	TRBV20-1	TRBJ1-1	-	CSQRTVATEAFF	TGCAGTCAAAGGACCGTTGCCACTGAAGCTTTCTTT
-	TRBV5-5	TRBJ2-3	TRBD1	CASSPSTGTASTDTQYF	TGTGCCAGCAGCCCCTCCACCGGGACAGCGAGCACAGATACGCAGTATTTT
many	TRBV10-3	TRBJ2-3	TRBD2	CATVSVAGITDTQYF	TGTGCCACCGTATCAGTAGCGGGCATCACAGATACGCAGTATTTT
-	TRBV7-3	TRBJ2-1	TRBD2	CASSLFALAGGHNEQFF	TGTGCCAGCAGCTTATTTGCCCTAGCGGGGGGCCACAATGAGCAGTTCTTC
many	TRBV7-2	TRBJ2-7	TRBD2	CASGLSSGGSYEQYF	TGTGCCAGTGGGTTGTCGAGCGGGGGCTCCTACGAGCAGTACTTC
-	TRBV5-6	TRBJ1-2	-	CASPPLGTTGENYGYTF	TGTGCCAGCCCCCCCCTCGGGACGACCGGTGAGAACTATGGCTACACCTTC
few	TRBV29-1	TRBJ1-1	-	CSVSRGVNTEAFF	TGCAGCGTTTCCAGGGGAGTGAACACTGAAGCTTTCTTT
many	TRBV7-9	TRBJ2-1	-	CASSLGGSEQFF	TGTGCCAGCAGCTTAGGGGGTAGTGAGCAGTTCTTC
-	TRBV6-1	TRBJ1-5	-	CASDRGGGGGTLNQPQHF	TGTGCCAGCGATAGGGGGGGGGGGGGGGGGACGCTCAATCAGCCCCAGCATTTT
-	TRBV14	TRBJ1-1	-	CASSQEIGGTEAFF	TGTGCCAGCAGCCAAGAAATCGGGGGGACTGAAGCTTTCTTT
once	TRBV29-1	TRBJ2-1	-	CSVDKQFF	TGCAGCGTTGATAAGCAGTTCTTC
few	TRBV7-3	TRBJ1-2	TRBD1	CASRDNRGPYGYTF	TGTGCCAGCAGGGATAACAGGGGACCCTATGGCTACACCTTC
few	TRBV7-6	TRBJ2-2	TRBD1	CASRPGQGSATGELFF	TGTGCCAGCAGGCCCGGACAGGGTTCCGCCACCGGGGAGCTGTTTTTT
many	TRBV30	TRBJ1-1	-	CAWSFSVEAFF	TGTGCCTGGAGCTTCAGCGTTGAAGCTTTCTTT
many	TRBV5-1	TRBJ2-5	-	CASSFTGHHQETQYF	TGCGCCAGCAGCTTCACGGGACACCACCAAGAGACCCAGTACTTC
many	TRBV5-6	TRBJ1-2	-	CASSPIGGTVYGYTF	TGTGCCAGCAGCCCGATTGGGGGGACGGTCTATGGCTACACCTTC
-	TRBV12-3/TRBV12-4	TRBJ2-1	TRBD2	CASKWASGGRGEQLF	TGTGCCAGCAAGTGGGCTAGCGGGGGACGGGGTGAGCAGCTCTTC
-	TRBV7-8	TRBJ1-5	TRBD1	CASSPLRGLDRQPQHF	TGTGCCAGCAGCCCATTGAGGGGGCTGGATCGTCAGCCCCAGCATTTT
-	TRBV4-1	TRBJ2-7	TRBD2	CASSQELAGATYEQYF	TGCGCCAGCAGCCAAGAACTAGCGGGAGCCACCTACGAGCAGTACTTC
many	TRBV5-6	TRBJ2-1	TRBD1	CASAQGDEQFF	TGTGCCAGCGCCCAGGGGGATGAGCAGTTCTTC
many	TRBV7-8	TRBJ1-1	-	CASRDQWAANTEAFF	TGTGCCAGCAGAGACCAATGGGCGGCGAACACTGAAGCTTTCTTT